This T cell receptor beta chain was captured in a study of shared clonotypes between healthy human individuals. The test was conducted at deep level. Data came from immunoSEQ multiplex PCR; TCRdb stores just in-frame clones and leaves some out. Here the sample spans some 480,000 clones, 79% being singletons. There are 16 residues in the CDR3. CDR1 MNHNS and CDR2 SASEGT come from the germline V gene. V lost 0 bases, J lost 5 bases, and 16 bases lay in between. This sequence joins TRBV6-1 and TRBJ2-5; D not resolved. The sequenced sample consisted of PBMCs. The TCR was taken from a woman aged 40 to 55 in good health. Some clones in this sample may be carry-over from other donors' samples. In DNA form, the CDR3 reads TGTGCCAGCAGTGAAGCTGGGCCGACTCTTCGGGAGACCCAGTACTTC. Translation gives CASSEAGPTLRETQYF.